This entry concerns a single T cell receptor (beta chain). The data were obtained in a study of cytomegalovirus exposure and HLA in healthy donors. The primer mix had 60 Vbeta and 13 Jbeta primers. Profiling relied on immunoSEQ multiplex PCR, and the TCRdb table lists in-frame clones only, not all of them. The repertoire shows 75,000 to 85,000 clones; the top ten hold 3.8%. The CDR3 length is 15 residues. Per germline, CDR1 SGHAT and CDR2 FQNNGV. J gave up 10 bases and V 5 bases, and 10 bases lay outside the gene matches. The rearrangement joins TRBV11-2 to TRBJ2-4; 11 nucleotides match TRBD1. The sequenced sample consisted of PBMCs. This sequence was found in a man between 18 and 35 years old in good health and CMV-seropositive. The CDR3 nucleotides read TGTGCCAGCAGCCCGGTTAGGGACAGGGGGACGATTCAGTACTTC. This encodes CASSPVRDRGTIQYF.